A selection of T cell receptor beta chains follows, all from one sample in a study of cytomegalovirus exposure and HLA in healthy donors. The data were produced by immunoSEQ multiplex PCR, yet TCRdb's version contains in-frame clones alone and is incomplete. The sample has under 150,000 clones; approximately 80% are singletons. The specimen sequenced was PBMCs. These receptors all come from a man between 18 and 29 years old in good health and CMV-seronegative. CDR3s include the opening cysteine and the closing phenylalanine or tryptophan. The D gene is left open where the match is weak. Clone size appears in some rows only: once, few, many, or a class for an expanded clone.

j_call	clone_size	cdr3_length	v_call	d_call	cdr3_nt	cdr3_aa
TRBJ1-6	.	15	TRBV7-9	TRBD1	TGTGCCAGCAGCCCCCAGGGGGTAGGTAATTCACCCCTCCACTTT	CASSPQGVGNSPLHF
TRBJ1-5	.	15	TRBV30	.	TGTGCCTGGAGTGCGGTGACAGGACTCAATCAGCCCCAGCATTTT	CAWSAVTGLNQPQHF
TRBJ1-3	.	13	TRBV30	TRBD1	TGTGCCTGGGCGACAGGGTCTGGAAACACCATATATTTT	CAWATGSGNTIYF
TRBJ2-5	.	16	TRBV14	TRBD2	TGTGCCAGCAGCCAAGTCGGCGGGGGGGCCGGAGAGACCCAGTACTTC	CASSQVGGGAGETQYF
TRBJ2-5	once	12	TRBV28	.	TGTGCCAGCAGTTCGTCCCAAGAGACCCAGTACTTC	CASSSSQETQYF
TRBJ2-3	.	16	TRBV5-1	TRBD2	TGCGCCAGCAGCCCTGAAGCGGGGGGCATCACAGATACGCAGTATTTT	CASSPEAGGITDTQYF
TRBJ1-5	.	15	TRBV6-5	.	TGTGCCAGCAGTTACGGAGGGGATAGCAATCAGCCCCAGCATTTT	CASSYGGDSNQPQHF
TRBJ2-3	.	16	TRBV5-4	TRBD2	TGTGCCAGCAGCGGCGGGGGGGCCTTTATCACAGATACGCAGTATTTT	CASSGGGAFITDTQYF
TRBJ2-3	.	15	TRBV7-2	.	TGTGCCAGCAGCCCACGGGGAGTTAGCACAGATACGCAGTATTTT	CASSPRGVSTDTQYF
TRBJ1-1	.	13	TRBV11-3	.	TGTGCCAGCAGCTTAGATCAGGCGTCTGAAGCTTTCTTT	CASSLDQASEAFF
TRBJ2-7	once	14	TRBV27	.	TGTGCCAGCAGTTTGTGGGGCGGCTCCTACGAGCAGTACTTC	CASSLWGGSYEQYF
TRBJ2-3	.	16	TRBV5-4	TRBD2	TGTGCCAGCAGCTCGTACTCGACTAGCGCCACAGATACGCAGTATTTT	CASSSYSTSATDTQYF
TRBJ2-6	.	19	TRBV18	TRBD1	TGTGCCAGCTCACCACCAGGGGGCTCCCCTAATGTTGGGGCCAACGTCCTGACTTTC	CASSPPGGSPNVGANVLTF
TRBJ1-2	.	15	TRBV11-2	TRBD1	TGTGCCAGCAGCTATAGCCCGACCAGGGGGGATGGCTACACCTTC	CASSYSPTRGDGYTF
TRBJ1-2	.	14	TRBV28	.	TGTGCCAGCAGCCCACGGGTAAGGCCCTATGGCTACACCTTC	CASSPRVRPYGYTF
TRBJ2-3	.	12	TRBV7-2	.	TGTGCCAGCAGCCTCAGCACAGATACGCAGTATTTT	CASSLSTDTQYF
TRBJ1-6	.	14	TRBV6-1	.	TGTGCCAGCAGCCTACAGGGAGTGGGGTCACCCCTCCACTTT	CASSLQGVGSPLHF
TRBJ1-2	.	13	TRBV6-6	TRBD1	TGTGCCAGCAAGCAGGGGGACGGGTATGGCTACACCTTC	CASKQGDGYGYTF
TRBJ2-5	.	13	TRBV4-3	.	TGCGCCAGCAGCCAAGGGGAGATAGAGACCCAGTACTTC	CASSQGEIETQYF
TRBJ1-6	.	13	TRBV15	.	TGTGCCACCGCGGGACGGAATAATTCACCCCTCCACTTT	CATAGRNNSPLHF
TRBJ2-7	once	14	TRBV4-1	TRBD1	TGCGCCAGCAGCCAGCGGGACAGGAGTTACGAGCAGTACTTC	CASSQRDRSYEQYF
TRBJ1-1	.	13	TRBV30	.	TGTGCCTGGAGTTACAGTACAGCATCCGAAGCTTTCTTT	CAWSYSTASEAFF
TRBJ1-5	.	14	TRBV18	.	TGTGCCAGCTCACCAAACCAGGGGCGGGAGCCCCAGCATTTT	CASSPNQGREPQHF
TRBJ1-1	few	15	TRBV4-3	.	TGCGCCAGCAGCCAAGATCCCAGTCCGAACACTGAAGCTTTCTTT	CASSQDPSPNTEAFF
TRBJ2-1	.	17	TRBV7-8	.	TGTGCCAGCAGCTACGGCGCGGGTGGTCAGACCTACAATGAGCAGTTCTTC	CASSYGAGGQTYNEQFF
TRBJ2-7	once	15	TRBV7-2	TRBD1	TGTGCCAGCAGCTCCCCAGGGGGCCGGCGCAACGAGCAGTACTTC	CASSSPGGRRNEQYF
TRBJ2-7	.	14	TRBV6-1	TRBD1	TGTGCCAGCAGCAGGGGGTCCACCTTCTACGAGCAGTACTTC	CASSRGSTFYEQYF
TRBJ1-1	.	11	TRBV11-2	.	TGTGCCAGCAGCCCACGGGGGTCGGCTTTCTTT	CASSPRGSAFF
TRBJ2-1	.	16	TRBV15	.	TGTGCCACCAGCAGAGACAGGGTTGCGTCCTACAATGAGCAGTTCTTC	CATSRDRVASYNEQFF
TRBJ2-7	.	14	TRBV27	TRBD2	TGTGCCAGCATCAAGAGCGGGGGGGCTAGGGAGCAGTACTTC	CASIKSGGAREQYF